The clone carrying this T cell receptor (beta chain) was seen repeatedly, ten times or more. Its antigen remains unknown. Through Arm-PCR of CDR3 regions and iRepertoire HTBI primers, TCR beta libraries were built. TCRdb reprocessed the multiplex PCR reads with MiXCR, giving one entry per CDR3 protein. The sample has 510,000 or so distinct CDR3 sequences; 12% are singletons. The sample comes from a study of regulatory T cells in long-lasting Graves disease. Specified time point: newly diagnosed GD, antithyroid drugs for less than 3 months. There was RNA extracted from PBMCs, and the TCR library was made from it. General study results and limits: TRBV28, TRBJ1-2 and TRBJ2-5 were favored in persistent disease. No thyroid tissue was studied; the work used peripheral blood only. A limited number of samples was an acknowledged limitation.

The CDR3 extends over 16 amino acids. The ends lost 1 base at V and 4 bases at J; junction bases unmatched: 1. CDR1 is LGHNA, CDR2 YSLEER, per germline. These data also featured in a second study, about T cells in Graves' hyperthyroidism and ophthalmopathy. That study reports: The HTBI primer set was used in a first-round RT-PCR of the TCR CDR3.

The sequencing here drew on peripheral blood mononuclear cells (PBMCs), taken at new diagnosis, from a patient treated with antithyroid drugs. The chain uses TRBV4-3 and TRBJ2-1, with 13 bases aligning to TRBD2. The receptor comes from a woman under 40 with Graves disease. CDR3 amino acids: CASSQGLAGGYNEQFF. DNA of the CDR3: TGCGCCAGCAGCCAAGGACTAGCGGGAGGTTACAATGAGCAGTTCTTC.